This note documents a single TCR beta chain sequence. Antigen unknown. Selected positively for CCR7 and CD45RO-negative, naive CD8 cells excluded terminally differentiated effector memory CD45RA+ cells. Repertoires were generated with immunoSEQ multiplex PCR, while TCRdb's copy carries only in-frame clones and drops some. The data contain about 580,000 clones, roughly 98% of them seen just once; the ten biggest clones take up approximately 0.3%. The sample comes from a study of shared clonotypes between healthy human individuals. About the study: The study used three CD4 naive, three CD4 memory, two CD8 naive and one CD8 memory plate per donor.

Study-wide findings and caveats: Incompleteness in sorted-subset sequencing, despite large depth, was shown by rarefaction. Shared across four donors were 4% to 6% of the naive CD4 clonotypes. Richness estimates generally favored naive over memory subsets.

Sequencing was carried out using naive CD8+ T cells sorted from blood. This receptor was identified in a young man in good health.

For the CDR3, the DNA is TGTGCCAGCAGCTTTCCGGACAGGACGAACACTGAAGCTTTCTTT. The encoded protein is CASSFPDRTNTEAFF. V usage is TRBV7-9 and J usage is TRBJ1-1; TRBD1 matches 7 bases. The CDR3 is made up of 15 amino acids. V gave up 3 bases and J gave up 1 base; unmatched junction bases: 5. The germline gives CDR1 SEHNR, CDR2 FQNEAQ (reference sequence).